Below, 10 T cell receptor beta chains from the same sample are listed, as sequenced in a study of T cell responses to AZD1222 COVID-19 vaccine. Only in-frame clones appear in the TCRdb table, and some are missing; sequencing was by immunoSEQ multiplex PCR. The sample carries about 150,000 clones, 75% to 95% recorded once. The source material was peripheral blood, sampled on day 0 of AZD1222 vaccination. The receptors were gathered from an adult in good health.

The V and J genes are TRBV7-9 and TRBJ1-1; D might be TRBD1 (5 bases). Germline CDR1 and CDR2: SEHNR and FQNEAQ (reference sequence). The CDR3 is 15 residues long. V lost 1 base and J 1 base, leaving 10 bases between the germline ends. CDR3 nucleotides: TGTGCCAGCAGCTTAGTGCTCGGACAGAACACTGAAGCTTTCTTT. Translating gives CASSLVLGQNTEAFF.

The CDR3 loop is CASSLEGGNSPLHF. CDR3 DNA: TGTGCCAGCAGCTTAGAAGGGGGCAATTCACCCCTCCACTTT. This chain links TRBV7-2 with TRBJ1-6; 7 positions agree with TRBD1. The trim removed 1 base at V and 7 bases at J, leaving 1 base unmatched. The CDR3 has 14 amino acids. Germline V gene lookup returns CDR1 SGHTA and CDR2 FQGNSA.

This clone was seen a handful of times. The chain combines TRBV5-1 with TRBJ1-1; D not certain. In germline, CDR1 is SGHRS, CDR2 YFSETQ. The CDR3 has 14 amino acids. V shed 2 bases and J shed 3 bases, with 11 bases lying between them. The CDR3 nucleotides are TGCGCCAGCAGCTTAGATAGACTACACACTGAAGCTTTCTTT. It encodes CASSLDRLHTEAFF.

The V call is TRBV7-9, the J call TRBJ1-3; D unresolved. Germline V lookup: CDR1 SEHNR, CDR2 FQNEAQ (reference sequence). Trimming removed 3 bases at V and 4 bases at J, with 10 bases between. CDR3 size: 14 residues. DNA for the CDR3: TGTGCCAGCAGCTTGGCAGCAACGGGAAACACCATATATTTT. This translates into CASSLAATGNTIYF.

This chain joins TRBV6-5 and TRBJ1-5, with D hard to call. Germline CDR1 and CDR2: MNHEY and SVGAGI. The CDR3 runs 15 residues. Trimming shortened V by 7 bases and J by 4 bases, and 17 bases separated the two germline ends. CDR3 in DNA: TGTGCCAGCACCCCTAGACTGGAACCGAATCAGCCCCAGCATTTT. Encoded protein: CASTPRLEPNQPQHF.

The rearrangement uses TRBV12-5 and TRBJ1-1; D is ambiguous. This CDR3 region has 16 residues. V lost 2 bases to trimming and J lost 1 base, with 14 bases between them. Germline V lookup: CDR1 LGHNT, CDR2 FRNRAP. In nucleotides, the CDR3 is TGTGCTAGTGGTTTGAAAGTGGGGAACGAGAACACTGAAGCTTTCTTT. Residues: CASGLKVGNENTEAFF. The complete variable domain, with remaining parts taken from reference TRBV12-5 and TRBJ1-1, reads DARVTQTPRHKVTEMGQEVTMRCQPILGHNTVFWYRQTMMQGLELLAYFRNRAPLDDSGMPKDRFSAEMPDATLATLKIQPSEPRDSAVYFCASGLKVGNENTEAFFGQGTRLTVV.

The gene calls are TRBV7-2 and TRBJ2-2; 9 bases map to TRBD2. The V gene end was trimmed by 5 bases and the J gene end by 0 bases; junction bases not matched to a gene: 7. This CDR3 has 17 amino acids. Germline lookup yields CDR1 SGHTA and CDR2 FQGNSA. CDR3 loop: CASSESSGMANTGELFF. The CDR3, as DNA: TGTGCCAGCAGCGAATCTAGCGGGATGGCGAACACCGGGGAGCTGTTTTTT.

The chain combines TRBV29-1 with TRBJ1-2; a possible D gene is TRBD1 (5 bases). This CDR3 contains 14 residues. V shed 5 bases and J shed 5 bases, with 18 bases lying between them. Germline lookup yields CDR1 SQVTM and CDR2 ANQGSEA. The CDR3 sequence: CSVSWQLGAYGYTF. CDR3 nucleotides: TGCAGCGTTAGTTGGCAGTTAGGGGCTTATGGCTACACCTTC.

The chain links TRBV4-2 to TRBJ2-7; D possibly matches TRBD1 or TRBD2 (5 bases each). Between the trimmed V and J ends, which lost 0 bases and 3 bases, there was a span of 21 bases. Germline-derived CDR1 and CDR2 are LGHNA and YNFKEQ. This CDR3 has 18 residues. The CDR3 region has the DNA TGTGCCAGCAGCCAAGAATGGGGGATAGGGCCCGTACTCTACGAGCAGTACTTC. Amino acids: CASSQEWGIGPVLYEQYF.

In this sample, this clone turned up once. The chain carries TRBV15 and TRBJ1-4, with D possibly being TRBD1 (5 bases). CDR3 length: 15 residues. V was pared by 0 bases and J by 8 bases, with 13 bases between. The germline V gene encodes CDR1 LNHNV and CDR2 YYDKDF (reference sequence). The CDR3 DNA reads TGTGCCACCAGCAGAGATTTGGGGCTCGGGGAAAAACTGTTTTTT. Its translation is CATSRDLGLGEKLFF.